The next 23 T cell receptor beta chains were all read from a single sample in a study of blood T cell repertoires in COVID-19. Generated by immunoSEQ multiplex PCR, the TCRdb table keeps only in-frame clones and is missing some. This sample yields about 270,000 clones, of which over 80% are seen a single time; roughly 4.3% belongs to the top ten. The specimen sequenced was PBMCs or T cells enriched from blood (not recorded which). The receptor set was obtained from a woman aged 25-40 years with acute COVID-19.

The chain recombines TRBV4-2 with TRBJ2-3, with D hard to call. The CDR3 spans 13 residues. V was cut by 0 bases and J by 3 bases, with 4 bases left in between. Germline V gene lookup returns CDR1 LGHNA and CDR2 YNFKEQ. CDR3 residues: CASSQDGTDTQYF. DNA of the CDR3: TGTGCCAGCAGCCAAGACGGGACAGATACGCAGTATTTT.

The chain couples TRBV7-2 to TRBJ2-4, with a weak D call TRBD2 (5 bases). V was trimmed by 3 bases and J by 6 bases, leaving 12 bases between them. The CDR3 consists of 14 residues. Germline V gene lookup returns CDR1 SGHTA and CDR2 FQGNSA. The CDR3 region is CASSFLASINIQYF. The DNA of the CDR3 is TGTGCCAGCAGCTTCTTAGCGTCGATAAACATTCAGTACTTC.

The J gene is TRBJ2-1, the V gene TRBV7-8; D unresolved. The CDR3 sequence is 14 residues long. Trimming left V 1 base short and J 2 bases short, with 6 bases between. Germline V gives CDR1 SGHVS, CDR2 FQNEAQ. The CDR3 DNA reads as TGTGCCAGCAGCTTAGACTCCCCCTACAATGAGCAGTTCTTC. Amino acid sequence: CASSLDSPYNEQFF.

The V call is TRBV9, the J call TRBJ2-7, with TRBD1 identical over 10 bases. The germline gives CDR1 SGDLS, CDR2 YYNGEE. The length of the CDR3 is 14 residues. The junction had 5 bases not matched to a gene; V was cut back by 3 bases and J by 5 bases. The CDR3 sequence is CASSGDRGFDEQYF. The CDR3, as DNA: TGTGCCAGCAGCGGGGACAGGGGCTTTGACGAGCAGTACTTC.

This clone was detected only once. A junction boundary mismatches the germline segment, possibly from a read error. Here the CDR3 DNA reads TGTGCCAGCAGTAACTCTGCCGGGGGTGGCAATCAGCCCCAGCATTTT. Translating it yields CASSNSAGGGNQPQHF. The chain is built from TRBV6-2 or TRBV6-3 and TRBJ1-5, with D maybe TRBD1 (5 bases). The CDR3 has 16 residues. CDR1 and CDR2 (germline): MNHEY, SVGEGT.

The CDR3 sequence is CARSGGSGDNNSPLHF. In DNA form, the CDR3 reads TGTGCCAGGTCAGGAGGTTCAGGGGACAATAATTCACCCCTCCACTTT. The chain uses TRBV2 and TRBJ1-6, with a possible D match to TRBD1 (6 bases). The CDR3 length is 16 residues. Trimming cost V 9 bases and J 5 bases, with 20 bases left between them. In germline, CDR1 is SNHLY, CDR2 FYNNEI.

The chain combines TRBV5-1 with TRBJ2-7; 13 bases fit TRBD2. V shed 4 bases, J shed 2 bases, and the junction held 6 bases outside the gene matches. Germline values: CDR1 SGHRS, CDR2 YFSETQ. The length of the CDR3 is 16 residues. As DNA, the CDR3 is TGCGCCAGCAGCCTGGGACTAGCGGGACCCGCCTACGAGCAGTACTTC. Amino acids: CASSLGLAGPAYEQYF.

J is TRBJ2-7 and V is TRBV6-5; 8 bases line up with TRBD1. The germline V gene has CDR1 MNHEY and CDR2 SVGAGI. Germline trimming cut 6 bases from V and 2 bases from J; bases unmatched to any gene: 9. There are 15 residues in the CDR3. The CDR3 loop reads CASSSTGGPTYEQYF. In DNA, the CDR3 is TGTGCCAGCAGCTCAACAGGGGGTCCTACCTACGAGCAGTACTTC.

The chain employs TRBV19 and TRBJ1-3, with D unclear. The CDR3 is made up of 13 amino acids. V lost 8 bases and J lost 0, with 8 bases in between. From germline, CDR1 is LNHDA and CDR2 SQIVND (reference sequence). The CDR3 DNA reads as TGTGCCAGTTCCGGTGACTCTGGAAACACCATATATTTT. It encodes CASSGDSGNTIYF.

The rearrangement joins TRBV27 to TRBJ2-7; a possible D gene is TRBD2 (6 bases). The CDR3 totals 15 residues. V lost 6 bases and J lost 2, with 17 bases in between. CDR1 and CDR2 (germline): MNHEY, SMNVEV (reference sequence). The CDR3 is CASSQFGSGPYEQYF. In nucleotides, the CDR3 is TGTGCCAGCAGCCAATTTGGTAGCGGACCCTACGAGCAGTACTTC.

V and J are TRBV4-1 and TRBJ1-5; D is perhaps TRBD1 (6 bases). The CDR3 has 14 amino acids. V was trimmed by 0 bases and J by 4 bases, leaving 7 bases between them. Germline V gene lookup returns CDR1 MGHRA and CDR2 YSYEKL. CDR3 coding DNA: TGCGCCAGCAGCCAAGAGGACAGAAATCAGCCCCAGCATTTT. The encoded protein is CASSQEDRNQPQHF.

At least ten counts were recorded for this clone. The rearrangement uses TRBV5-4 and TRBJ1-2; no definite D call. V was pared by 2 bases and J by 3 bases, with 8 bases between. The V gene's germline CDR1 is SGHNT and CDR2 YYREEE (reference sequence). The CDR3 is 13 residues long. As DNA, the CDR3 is TGTGCCAGCAGCTTAATTGAGGACTATGGCTACACCTTC. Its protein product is CASSLIEDYGYTF.

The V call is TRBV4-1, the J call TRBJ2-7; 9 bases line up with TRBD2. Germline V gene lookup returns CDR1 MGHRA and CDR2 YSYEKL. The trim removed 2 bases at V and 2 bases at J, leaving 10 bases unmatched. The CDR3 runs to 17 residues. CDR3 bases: TGCGCCAGCAGCCAAAACCCAAGCCCTAGCGGGGCCTACGAGCAGTACTTC. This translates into CASSQNPSPSGAYEQYF.

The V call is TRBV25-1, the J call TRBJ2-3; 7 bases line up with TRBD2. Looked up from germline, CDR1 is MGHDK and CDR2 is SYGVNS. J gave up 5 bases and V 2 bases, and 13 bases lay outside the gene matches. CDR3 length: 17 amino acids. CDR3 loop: CASSERWRAGTLDTQYF. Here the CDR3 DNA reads TGTGCCAGCAGTGAACGGTGGCGAGCGGGGACCCTAGATACGCAGTATTTT.

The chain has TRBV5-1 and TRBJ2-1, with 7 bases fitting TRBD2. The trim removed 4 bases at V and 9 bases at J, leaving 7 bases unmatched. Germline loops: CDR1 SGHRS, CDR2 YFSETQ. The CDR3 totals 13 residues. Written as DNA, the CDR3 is TGCGCCAGCAGCCCCGCGGGAGAGAGTGAGCAGTTCTTC. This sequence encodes CASSPAGESEQFF.

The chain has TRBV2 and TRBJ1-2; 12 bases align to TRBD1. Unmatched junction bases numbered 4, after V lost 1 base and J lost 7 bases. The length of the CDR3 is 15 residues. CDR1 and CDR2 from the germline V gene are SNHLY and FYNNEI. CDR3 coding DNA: TGTGCCAGCAGTGAAGACGGGACAGGGGGCCTTGGCTACACCTTC. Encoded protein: CASSEDGTGGLGYTF.

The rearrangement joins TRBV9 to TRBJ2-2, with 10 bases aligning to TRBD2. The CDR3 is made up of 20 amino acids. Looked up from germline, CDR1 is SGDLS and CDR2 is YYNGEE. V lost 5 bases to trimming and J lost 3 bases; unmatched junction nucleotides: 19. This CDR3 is CASSSTGGLAPRGHTGELFF. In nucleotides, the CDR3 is TGTGCCAGCAGTAGCACTGGGGGACTAGCGCCACGGGGTCACACCGGGGAGCTGTTTTTT.

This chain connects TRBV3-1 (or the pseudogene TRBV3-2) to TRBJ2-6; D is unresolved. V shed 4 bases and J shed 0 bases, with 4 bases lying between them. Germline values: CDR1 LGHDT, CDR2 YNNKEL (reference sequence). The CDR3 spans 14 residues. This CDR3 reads CASSRNSGANVLTF. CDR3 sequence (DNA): TGTGCCAGCAGCCGTAACTCTGGGGCCAACGTCCTGACTTTC.

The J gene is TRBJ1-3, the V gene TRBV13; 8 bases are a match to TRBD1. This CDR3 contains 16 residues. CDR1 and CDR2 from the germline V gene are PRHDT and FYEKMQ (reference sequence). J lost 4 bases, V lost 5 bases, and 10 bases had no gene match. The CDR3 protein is CASSPRQGTAGNTIYF. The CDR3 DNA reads TGTGCCAGCAGCCCCCGACAGGGGACGGCGGGAAACACCATATATTTT.

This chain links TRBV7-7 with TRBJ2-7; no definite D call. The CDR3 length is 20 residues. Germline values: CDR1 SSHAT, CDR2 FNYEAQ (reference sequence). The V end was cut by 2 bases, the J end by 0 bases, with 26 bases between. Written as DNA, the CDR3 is TGTGCCAGCAGCTTAAGTAGTTTTGAGGCAGCCGGTACATACTCCTACGAGCAGTACTTC. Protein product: CASSLSSFEAAGTYSYEQYF.

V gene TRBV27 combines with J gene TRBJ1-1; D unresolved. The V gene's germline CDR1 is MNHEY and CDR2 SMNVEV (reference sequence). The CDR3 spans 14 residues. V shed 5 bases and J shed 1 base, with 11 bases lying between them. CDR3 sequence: CASSPLSGNTEAFF. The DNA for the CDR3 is TGTGCCAGCAGTCCACTCTCAGGGAACACTGAAGCTTTCTTT.

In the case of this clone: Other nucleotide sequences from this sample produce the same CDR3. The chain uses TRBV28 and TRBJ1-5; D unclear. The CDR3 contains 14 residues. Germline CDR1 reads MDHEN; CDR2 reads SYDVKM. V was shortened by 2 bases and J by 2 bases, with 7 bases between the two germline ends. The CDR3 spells CASSLGQGNQPQHF. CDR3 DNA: TGTGCCAGCAGTTTAGGCCAGGGCAATCAGCCCCAGCATTTT.

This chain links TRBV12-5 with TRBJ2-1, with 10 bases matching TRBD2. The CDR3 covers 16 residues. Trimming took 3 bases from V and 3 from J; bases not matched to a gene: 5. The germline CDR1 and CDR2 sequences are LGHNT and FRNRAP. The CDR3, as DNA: TGTGCTAGTGGTTTCTCTAGCGGGAGCTTCTACAATGAGCAGTTCTTC. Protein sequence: CASGFSSGSFYNEQFF.